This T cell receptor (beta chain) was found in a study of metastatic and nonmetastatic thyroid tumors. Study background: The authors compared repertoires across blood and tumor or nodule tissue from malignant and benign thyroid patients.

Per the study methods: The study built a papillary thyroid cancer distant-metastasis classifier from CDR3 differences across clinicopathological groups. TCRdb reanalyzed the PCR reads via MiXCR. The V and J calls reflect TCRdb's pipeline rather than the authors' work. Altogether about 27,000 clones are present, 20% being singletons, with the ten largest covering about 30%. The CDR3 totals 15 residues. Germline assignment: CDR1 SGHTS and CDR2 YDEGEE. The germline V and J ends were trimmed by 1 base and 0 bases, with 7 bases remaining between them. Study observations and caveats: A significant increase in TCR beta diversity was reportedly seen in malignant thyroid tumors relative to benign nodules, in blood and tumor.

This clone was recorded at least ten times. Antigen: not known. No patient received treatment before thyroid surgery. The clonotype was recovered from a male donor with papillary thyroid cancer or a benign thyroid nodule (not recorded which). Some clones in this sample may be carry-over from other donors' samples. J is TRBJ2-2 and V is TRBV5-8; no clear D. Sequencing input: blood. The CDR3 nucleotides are TGTGCCAGCAGCTTGAGGTCTGCGAACACCGGGGAGCTGTTTTTT. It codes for CASSLRSANTGELFF.